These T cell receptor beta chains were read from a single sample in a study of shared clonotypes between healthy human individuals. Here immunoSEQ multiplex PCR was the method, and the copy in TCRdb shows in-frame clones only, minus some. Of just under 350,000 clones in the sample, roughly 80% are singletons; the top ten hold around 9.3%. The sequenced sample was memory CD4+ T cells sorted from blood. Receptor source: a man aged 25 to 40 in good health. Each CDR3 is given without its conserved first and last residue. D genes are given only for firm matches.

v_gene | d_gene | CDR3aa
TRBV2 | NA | ATGKGTSAQY
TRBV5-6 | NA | ASSFSLSSGANVLT
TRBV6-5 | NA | ASRRGTGSNQPQH
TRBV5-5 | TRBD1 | ASTRRGGEYEQY
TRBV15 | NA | ATSKGGTTYEQY
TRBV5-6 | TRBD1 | ASSGVGQGLREGTQY
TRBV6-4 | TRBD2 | ASSLIAGGTDTQY
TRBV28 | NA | ASSPHSINEKLF
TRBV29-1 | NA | SVAQTTSTDTQY
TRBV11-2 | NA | ASSVLPTQQSRANVLT
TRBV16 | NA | ASSSTTQGGYGYT
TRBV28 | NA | ASSLAALNGYT
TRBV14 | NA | ASSQVTYSVGGFSGNTIY
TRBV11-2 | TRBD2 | ASSLVRGGEQY
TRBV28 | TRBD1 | ASSFRAQGNSNQPQH
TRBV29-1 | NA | SVIYNEQF
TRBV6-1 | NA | ASSEFDSNQPQH
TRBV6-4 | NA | ASSDTVSTDTQY
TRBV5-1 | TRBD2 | ASSLSAGGTDTQY
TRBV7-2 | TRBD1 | ASSLATDRENQPQH
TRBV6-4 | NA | ASSENRGGAGELF
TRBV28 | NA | ASSLRGMDYGYT
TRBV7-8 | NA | ASSIREGAYEQY
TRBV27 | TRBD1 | ASRRTGDYEQY
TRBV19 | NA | ASSRQAEAF
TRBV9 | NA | ASSVEDTQY
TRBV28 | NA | ASSFQYGYT
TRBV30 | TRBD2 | AWLAGGHSYNEQF
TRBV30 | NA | AWSVASSYNSPLH
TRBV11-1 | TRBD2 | ASSQGLAGYEQY
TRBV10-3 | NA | AIGVGGTEAF
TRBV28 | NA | ASSPSKGLGSLNQPQH
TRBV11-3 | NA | ASSLNSGMNTEAF
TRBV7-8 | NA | ASSEKQVNSNQPQH
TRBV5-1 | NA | ASSPTPGERVGEQY
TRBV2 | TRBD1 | ASNLRQGLAKNIQY
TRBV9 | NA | ASSVGDTITQPQH
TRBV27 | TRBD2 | ASSSLAGGLNEQY
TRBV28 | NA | ASSFYEGISYGYT